This T cell receptor beta chain was sequenced during a study of T cell responses to AZD1222 COVID-19 vaccine. Repertoires were generated with immunoSEQ multiplex PCR, while TCRdb's copy carries only in-frame clones and drops some. The sample holds 150,000 to 200,000 clones, approximately 92% seen once. Germline V lookup: CDR1 LGHNA, CDR2 YNFKEQ. The germline V and J ends were trimmed by 0 bases and 4 bases, with 13 bases remaining between them. The CDR3 consists of 16 residues. Sequences were derived from peripheral blood, sampled on day 0 of AZD1222 vaccination. The chain combines TRBV4-2 with TRBJ1-3; the D is unclear. The clonotype was recovered from an adult in good health. CDR3 protein: CASSQDSDPRGNTIYF. As DNA, the CDR3 is TGTGCCAGCAGCCAAGATTCCGACCCCCGGGGAAACACCATATATTTT.